The 3 T cell receptor beta chains below all came from one sample that was sequenced in a study of T cell responses to AZD1222 COVID-19 vaccine. Assay: immunoSEQ multiplex PCR; the TCRdb copy retains only in-frame clones and omits some. Here the sample spans about 21,000 clones, approximately 82% being singletons. This sample comprised peripheral blood, obtained on day 0 of AZD1222 vaccination. Receptors originate from an adult in good health.

This clone was observed a few times. The chain uses TRBV3-1 (or the pseudogene TRBV3-2) and TRBJ1-1; D is unresolved. The germline gives CDR1 LGHDT, CDR2 YNNKEL (reference sequence). CDR3 length equals 13 residues. V lost 4 bases to trimming and J lost 1 base, with 7 bases between them. Here the CDR3 reads CASSRTPNTEAFF. CDR3 DNA: TGTGCCAGCAGCCGGACTCCGAACACTGAAGCTTTCTTT.

The chain uses TRBV6-5 and TRBJ1-1; D gene unclear. This CDR3 is built from 15 residues. Per the germline V gene, CDR1 is MNHEY and CDR2 is SVGAGI. V shed 8 bases and J shed 0 bases, with 16 bases lying between them. The CDR3 region has the DNA TGTGCCAGCCGATGGTCCTCCACCATGAACACTGAAGCTTTCTTT. Translation gives CASRWSSTMNTEAFF.

V usage is TRBV15 and J usage is TRBJ2-2; TRBD2 matches 7 bases. V lost 8 bases and J lost 0; bases outside the gene matches: 0. Germline values: CDR1 LNHNV, CDR2 YYDKDF (reference sequence). The CDR3 contains 13 residues. In DNA form, the CDR3 reads TGTGCCACCGGGGGGGCGAACACCGGGGAGCTGTTTTTT. Encoded protein: CATGGANTGELFF. The whole variable domain, filled in from reference TRBV15 and TRBJ2-2, reads DAMVIQNPRYQVTQFGKPVTLSCSQTLNHNVMYWYQQKSSQAPKLLFHYYDKDFNNEADTPDNFQSRRPNTSFCFLDIRSPGLGDTAMYLCATGGANTGELFFGEGSRLTVL.